This TCR beta chain came from a study of graft-versus-host responses after intestinal transplantation. Study background: All recipients were transplanted with multivisceral, liver-intestinal, or isolated intestinal grafts.

Turning to this clone: What it recognizes is unknown.

Some clones are missing from TCRdb's copy, which holds only in-frame ones; the method was immunoSEQ multiplex PCR. The sample lists about 92,000 clones; around nine tenths were seen once. Study observations and caveats: GvH clones appeared in recipient marrow, some first in ileum or blood.

The TCR sequence derives from a human donor who received an intestinal transplant. The sequencing used unstimulated CD8+ T cells sorted from spleen or lymph node cells, collected before intestinal transplant.

The CDR3 loop reads CASSLGGYNEQFF. CDR3 DNA: TGTGCCAGCAGTTTGGGGGGGTACAATGAGCAGTTCTTC. The rearrangement joins TRBV27 to TRBJ2-1; 7 nucleotides agree with TRBD2. V lost 3 bases, J lost 4 bases, and 0 bases stayed unmatched. The CDR3 is 13 amino acids. The germline V gene encodes CDR1 MNHEY and CDR2 SMNVEV (reference sequence).